The 15 T cell receptor beta chains below come from one sample, sequenced in a study of tumor and adjacent non-tumor tissue in lung cancer. The library came from three nested PCR rounds adapted from ARM-PCR protocols. Each CDR3 protein gets one entry after TCRdb re-called the multiplex PCR reads with MiXCR. Of 35,000 to 55,000 distinct CDR3 sequences listed, approximately 57% were seen once; the top ten hold 45%. This sample's RNA came from whole unsorted tissue. This non-tumor lung sample came from over 3 cm beyond the tumor edge. The sequenced material came from distant non-tumor lung tissue. The source of these receptors is a man aged 45-60 years with non-small cell lung cancer.

This sequence joins TRBV20-1 and TRBJ2-3; D perhaps matches TRBD2 (6 bases). Germline V gene data show CDR1 as DFQATT and CDR2 as SNEGSKA (reference sequence). CDR3 length: 12 residues. The CDR3 sequence is CRADSGTQDLYF. The CDR3 DNA reads TGCAGAGCCGACTCCGGGACTCAAGACCTGTATTTT.

Regarding this clonotype: At one end, the junction sequence differs from germline, possibly due to a read error. The chain carries TRBV6-5 and TRBJ1-5, with D unclear. The CDR3 has 15 residues. Per germline, CDR1 MNHEY and CDR2 SVGAGI. The CDR3 sequence: CASSYSTGSDQPHRF. The CDR3 DNA reads TGTGCCAGCAGTTACTCGACGGGGTCAGATCAACCCCATCGTTTT.

Remarks on this clonotype: An end of the junction differs from the germline gene, which may be a read error. The chain has TRBV5-4 and TRBJ2-6; tentative D call: TRBD1 (5 bases). CDR1 and CDR2 (germline): SGHNT, YYREEE (reference sequence). The CDR3 loop spans 15 amino acids. CDR3 in DNA: TGTGCCGGCAGCTACGTGCGCGGTGGGGCCAACGTCCTAACTTTC. Its protein is CAGSYVRGGANVLTF. Looking up the rest from reference TRBV5-4 and TRBJ2-6 gives the full variable domain: ETGVTQSPTHLIKTRGQQVTLRCSSQSGHNTVSWYQQALGQGPQFIFQYYREEENGRGNFPPRFSGLQFPNYSSELNVNALELDDSALYLCAGSYVRGGANVLTFGAGSRLTVL.

This clonotype was detected many times. The chain couples TRBV2 to TRBJ2-7; D is ambiguous. Trimming shortened V by 2 bases and J by 5 bases, and 7 bases separated the two germline ends. Germline CDR1 is SNHLY and CDR2 is FYNNEI. There are 12 residues in the CDR3. The CDR3 DNA reads as TGTGCCAGCAGTGAATTTCCGGACGAGCAGTACTTC. Translation: CASSEFPDEQYF. The entire variable domain, with the rest obtained from reference TRBV2 and TRBJ2-7, is as follows: EPEVTQTPSHQVTQMGQEVILRCVPISNHLYFYWYRQILGQKVEFLVSFYNNEISEKSEIFDDQFSVERPDGSNFTLKIRSTKLEDSAMYFCASSEFPDEQYFGPGTRLTVT.

The V call is TRBV4-1, the J call TRBJ2-1, with TRBD1 as a possible D gene (6 bases). V was shortened by 4 bases and J by 8 bases, with 18 bases between the two germline ends. The germline V gene has CDR1 MGHRA and CDR2 YSYEKL. This CDR3 comprises 15 residues. The CDR3 here is CASSLWTAEVYEQFF. The CDR3, as DNA: TGCGCCAGCAGCCTGTGGACAGCGGAAGTGTATGAGCAGTTCTTC.

As to this clonotype: The conserved closing phenylalanine or tryptophan is absent in this CDR3, likely reflecting a read error. The chain couples TRBV11-2 to TRBJ2-7; D is unclear. V lost 6 bases, J lost 0 bases, and 18 bases lay in between. The germline CDR1 and CDR2 sequences are SGHAT and FQNNGV. The CDR3 totals 16 residues. The CDR3 loop reads CASSPDPGSFSYEQYL. DNA of the CDR3: TGTGCCAGCAGTCCAGACCCCGGGTCCTTCTCCTACGAGCAGTACTTG.

The rearrangement uses TRBV11-2 and TRBJ2-7, with 8 bases matching TRBD1. Per the germline V gene, CDR1 is SGHAT and CDR2 is FQNNGV. The CDR3 sequence is 15 residues long. As DNA, the CDR3 is TGTACCGGCAGCTCAGGGACAGGCAGAACCTACGAGCAGTACTTC. It specifies CTGSSGTGRTYEQYF.

Note on this clonotype: Sequence at one end of the junction differs from germline and may be a read error. The chain carries TRBV11-2 and TRBJ2-2; D uncertain. The length of the CDR3 is 15 residues. Germline loops: CDR1 SGHAT, CDR2 FQNNGV. CDR3 sequence reads: CACSLIGGNTGELFF. The CDR3, as DNA: TGTGCCTGCAGCTTAATAGGCGGGAACACCGGGGAGCTGTTTTTT.

Notes on this clonotype: At one end the junction does not follow the germline gene, possibly because of a read error. V is TRBV20-1 and J is TRBJ2-7, with 10 bases fitting TRBD2. This CDR3 contains 15 residues. CDR1 DFQATT and CDR2 SNEGSKA come from the germline V gene (reference sequence). The CDR3 region is CSAPITSGVTYEQYF. Written as DNA, the CDR3 is TGCAGTGCTCCTATTACTAGCGGGGTGACCTACGAGCAATATTTC.

A remark on this clonotype: This sequence may be a read error, since a much larger clone differs from it by one base. The rearrangement uses TRBV28 and TRBJ2-1; 9 nucleotides align to TRBD2. In germline, CDR1 is MDHEN, CDR2 SYDVKM. This CDR3 comprises 14 residues. CDR3 nucleotide sequence: TGTGCCAGCGTTCGGCTAGCGGGAAACAATGAGCAGATCTTC. It yields the protein CASVRLAGNNEQIF. Complete variable domain (other parts from reference TRBV28 and TRBJ2-1): DVKVTQSSRYLVKRTGEKVFLECVQDMDHENMFWYRQDPGLGLRLIYFSYDVKMKEKGDIPEGYSVSREKKERFSLILESASTNQTSMYLCASVRLAGNNEQIFGPGTRLTVL.

The sample holds many counts of this clonotype. The rearrangement links TRBV4-1 to TRBJ2-6; 8 bases match TRBD1. V lost 0 bases, J lost 4 bases, and 14 bases stayed unmatched. This CDR3 has 20 amino acids. The germline V gene encodes CDR1 MGHRA and CDR2 YSYEKL. CDR3 residues: CASSQEVYPGGASGANVLTF. In DNA, the CDR3 is TGCGCCAGCAGCCAAGAGGTCTACCCAGGGGGCGCTTCGGGGGCCAACGTCCTGACTTTC.

Only one count was recorded for this clonotype. One end of the junction varies from germline; a read error may be responsible. V usage is TRBV29-1 and J usage is TRBJ2-2; either TRBD1 or TRBD2 may supply D (5 bases each). Germline CDR1 is SQVTM and CDR2 is ANQGSEA. This CDR3 contains 15 residues. CDR3 in DNA: TGCAGCGTTGATTATGGGGGATGGAACGCCGGGGACCTGTTTTTT. Translation: CSVDYGGWNAGDLFF.

As regards this clonotype: A junction boundary mismatches the germline segment, possibly from a read error. This chain joins TRBV6-5 and TRBJ2-7; 7 bases line up with TRBD1. Germline-derived CDR1 and CDR2 are MNHEY and SVGAGI. This CDR3 region has 14 residues. Written as DNA, the CDR3 is TGTGCCAGCAGATCCGGGACAGACTCCTACGAGCAGTATTTC. This gives the protein CASRSGTDSYEQYF.

This clonotype was seen just once. Possible read error: a much larger clone is one base away. V and J are TRBV5-4 and TRBJ1-4; 9 bases are shared with TRBD1. Losses at the gene ends were 3 bases for V and 7 bases for J; bases not matched to a gene: 7. From germline, CDR1 is SGHNT and CDR2 YYREEE (reference sequence). This CDR3 comprises 15 residues. The CDR3 loop reads CASSSADRGSEKLFF. DNA of the CDR3: TGTGCCAGCAGCTCGGCGGACAGGGGTTCTGAAAAACTGTTTTTT.

As concerns this clonotype: The junction does not match germline at one end; this may be a read error. The rearrangement links TRBV29-1 to TRBJ2-3; 8 bases map to TRBD1. This CDR3 is 13 amino acids long. From germline, CDR1 is SQVTM and CDR2 ANQGSEA. CDR3 amino acids: CSAQGARTDTRCF. CDR3 DNA: TGCAGCGCCCAGGGGGCGCGAACAGATACGCGGTGTTTT.